This TCR beta chain was observed in a study of T cell responses to AZD1222 COVID-19 vaccine. Study outcomes and limitations: Most donors were white British and more were female, and clonal diversity was possibly underestimated. Reportedly, nearly half the spike-specific TCRs target unmutated variant regions.

As concerns this clone: What it binds is not known.

The table came from immunoSEQ multiplex PCR; TCRdb's copy has only in-frame clones and leaves some out. The sample gives about 170,000 clones, less than 95% of which show up once; 1.5% is in the top ten. Germline V CDR1 and CDR2: SGHTA, FQGNSA. The CDR3 consists of 16 residues. Losses at the gene ends were 5 bases for V and 1 base for J; bases not matched to a gene: 7. The chain joins TRBV7-2 to TRBJ2-4; the match to TRBD2 covers 8 bases. Sample: peripheral blood, taken on day 0 of AZD1222 vaccination. The receptor's source is an adult in good health. CDR3 loop: CASSTGLAGAKNIQYF. CDR3 nucleotides: TGTGCCAGCAGCACAGGACTAGCCGGGGCCAAAAACATTCAGTACTTC.